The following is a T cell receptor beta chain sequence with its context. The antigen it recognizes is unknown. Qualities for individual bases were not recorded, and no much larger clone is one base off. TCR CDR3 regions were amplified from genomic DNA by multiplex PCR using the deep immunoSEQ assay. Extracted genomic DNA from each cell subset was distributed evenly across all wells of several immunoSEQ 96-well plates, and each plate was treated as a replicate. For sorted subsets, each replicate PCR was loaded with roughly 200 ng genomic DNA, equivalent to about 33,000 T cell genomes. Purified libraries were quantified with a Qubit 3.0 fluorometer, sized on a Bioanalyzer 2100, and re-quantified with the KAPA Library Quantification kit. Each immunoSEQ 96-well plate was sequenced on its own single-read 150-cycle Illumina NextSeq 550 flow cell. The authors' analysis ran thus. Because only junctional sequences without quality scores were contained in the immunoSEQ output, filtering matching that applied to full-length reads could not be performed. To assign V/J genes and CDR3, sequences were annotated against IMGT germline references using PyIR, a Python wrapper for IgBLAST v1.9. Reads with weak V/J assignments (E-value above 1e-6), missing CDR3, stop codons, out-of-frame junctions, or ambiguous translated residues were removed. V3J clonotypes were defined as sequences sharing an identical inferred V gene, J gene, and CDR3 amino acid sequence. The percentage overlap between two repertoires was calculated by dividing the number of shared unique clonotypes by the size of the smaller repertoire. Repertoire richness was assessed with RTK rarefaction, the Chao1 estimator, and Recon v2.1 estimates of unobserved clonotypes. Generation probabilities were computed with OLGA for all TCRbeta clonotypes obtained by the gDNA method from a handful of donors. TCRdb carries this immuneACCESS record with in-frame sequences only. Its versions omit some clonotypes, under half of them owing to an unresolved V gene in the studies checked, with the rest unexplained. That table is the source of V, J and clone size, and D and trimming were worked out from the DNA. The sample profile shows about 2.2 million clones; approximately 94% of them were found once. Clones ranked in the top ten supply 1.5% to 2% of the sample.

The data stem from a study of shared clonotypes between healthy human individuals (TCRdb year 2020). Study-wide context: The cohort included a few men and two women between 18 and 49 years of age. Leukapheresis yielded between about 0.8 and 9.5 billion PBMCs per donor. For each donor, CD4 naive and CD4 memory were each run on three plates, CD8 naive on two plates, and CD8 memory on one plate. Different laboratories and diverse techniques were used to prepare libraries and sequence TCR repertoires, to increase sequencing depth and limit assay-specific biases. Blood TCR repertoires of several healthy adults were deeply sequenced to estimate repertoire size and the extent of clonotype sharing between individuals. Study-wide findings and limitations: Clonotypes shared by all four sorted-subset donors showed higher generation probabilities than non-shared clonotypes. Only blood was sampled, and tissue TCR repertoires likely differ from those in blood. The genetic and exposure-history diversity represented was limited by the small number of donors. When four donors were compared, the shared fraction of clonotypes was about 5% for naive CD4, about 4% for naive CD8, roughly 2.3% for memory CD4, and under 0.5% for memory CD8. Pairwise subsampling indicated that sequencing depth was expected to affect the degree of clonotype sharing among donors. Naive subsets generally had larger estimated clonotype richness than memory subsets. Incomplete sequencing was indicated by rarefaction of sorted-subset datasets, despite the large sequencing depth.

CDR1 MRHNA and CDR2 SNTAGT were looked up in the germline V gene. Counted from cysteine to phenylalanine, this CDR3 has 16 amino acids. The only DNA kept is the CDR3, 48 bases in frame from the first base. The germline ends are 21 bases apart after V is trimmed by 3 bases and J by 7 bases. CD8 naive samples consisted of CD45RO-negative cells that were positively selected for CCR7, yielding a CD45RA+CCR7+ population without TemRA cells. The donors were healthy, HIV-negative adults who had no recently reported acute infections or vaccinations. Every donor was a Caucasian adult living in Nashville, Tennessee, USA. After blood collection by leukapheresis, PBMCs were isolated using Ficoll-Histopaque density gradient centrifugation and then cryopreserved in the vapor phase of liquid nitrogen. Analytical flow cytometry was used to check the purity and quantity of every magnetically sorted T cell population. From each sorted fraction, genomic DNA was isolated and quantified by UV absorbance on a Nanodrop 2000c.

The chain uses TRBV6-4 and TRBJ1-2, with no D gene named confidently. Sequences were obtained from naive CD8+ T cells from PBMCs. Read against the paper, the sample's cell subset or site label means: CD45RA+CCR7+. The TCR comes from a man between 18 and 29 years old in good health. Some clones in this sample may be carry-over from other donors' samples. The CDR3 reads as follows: CASSEDQESLGSGYTF. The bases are TGTGCCAGCAGTGAGGACCAGGAGTCTTTAGGTAGTGGCTACACCTTC.